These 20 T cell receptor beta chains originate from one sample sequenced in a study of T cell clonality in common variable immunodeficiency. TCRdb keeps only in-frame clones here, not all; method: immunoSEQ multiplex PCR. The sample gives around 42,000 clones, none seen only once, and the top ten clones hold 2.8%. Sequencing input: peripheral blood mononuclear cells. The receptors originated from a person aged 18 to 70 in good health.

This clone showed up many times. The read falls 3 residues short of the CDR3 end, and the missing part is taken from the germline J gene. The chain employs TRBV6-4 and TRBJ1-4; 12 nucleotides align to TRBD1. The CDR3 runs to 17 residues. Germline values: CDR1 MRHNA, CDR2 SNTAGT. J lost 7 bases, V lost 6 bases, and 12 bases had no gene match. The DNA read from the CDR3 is TGTGCCAGCAGCGACAACCCGGGACAGGGGGCAGGTGAAAAA. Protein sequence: CASSDNPGQGAGEK. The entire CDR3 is CASSDNPGQGAGEKLFF.

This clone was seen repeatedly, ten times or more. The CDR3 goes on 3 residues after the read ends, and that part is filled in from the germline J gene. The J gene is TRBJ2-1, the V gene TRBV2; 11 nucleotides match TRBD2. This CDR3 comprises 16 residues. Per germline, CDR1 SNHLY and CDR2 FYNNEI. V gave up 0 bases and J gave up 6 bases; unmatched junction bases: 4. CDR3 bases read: TGTGCCAGCAGTGAAGCGGTCCTAGCGGGGGGCAATGAG. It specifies CASSEAVLAGGNE. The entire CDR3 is CASSEAVLAGGNEQFF.

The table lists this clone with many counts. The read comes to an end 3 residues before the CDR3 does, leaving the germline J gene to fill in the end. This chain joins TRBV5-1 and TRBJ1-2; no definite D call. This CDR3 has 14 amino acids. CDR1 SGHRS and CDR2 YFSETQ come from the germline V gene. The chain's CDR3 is CASRGLSGDLGYTF. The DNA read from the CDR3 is TGCGCCAGCAGGGGGTTGAGCGGGGATCTGGGC.

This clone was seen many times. CDR3 sequence: CSAREGGNTEAFF. CDR3 DNA, as far as it was read: TGCAGTGCTAGAGAGGGGGGAAACACTGAA. The chain combines TRBV20-1 with TRBJ1-1; D is perhaps TRBD1 (5 bases). The read halts 3 residues ahead of the CDR3 end, with the missing end drawn from the germline J gene. The CDR3 is 13 amino acids. V was shortened by 0 bases and J by 2 bases, with 7 bases between the two germline ends. Germline V lookup: CDR1 DFQATT, CDR2 SNEGSKA (reference sequence).

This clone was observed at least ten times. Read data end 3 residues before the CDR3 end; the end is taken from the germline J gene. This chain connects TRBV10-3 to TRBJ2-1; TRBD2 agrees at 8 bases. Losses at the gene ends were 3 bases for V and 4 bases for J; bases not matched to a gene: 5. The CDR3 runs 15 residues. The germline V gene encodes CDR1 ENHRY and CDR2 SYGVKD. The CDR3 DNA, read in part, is TGTGCCATCAGTGACCCAACGGGGGGGTACAATGAG. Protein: CAISDPTGGYNE. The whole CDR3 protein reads CAISDPTGGYNEQFF.

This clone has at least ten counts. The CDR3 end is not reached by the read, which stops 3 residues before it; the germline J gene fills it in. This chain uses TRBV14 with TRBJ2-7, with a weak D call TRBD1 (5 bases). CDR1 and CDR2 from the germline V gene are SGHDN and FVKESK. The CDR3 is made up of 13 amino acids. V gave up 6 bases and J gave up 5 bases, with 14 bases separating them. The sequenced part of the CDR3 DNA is TGTGCCAGCAGGGGCAGGGTGAAAGACGAG. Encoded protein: CASRGRVKDE. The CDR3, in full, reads CASRGRVKDEQYF.

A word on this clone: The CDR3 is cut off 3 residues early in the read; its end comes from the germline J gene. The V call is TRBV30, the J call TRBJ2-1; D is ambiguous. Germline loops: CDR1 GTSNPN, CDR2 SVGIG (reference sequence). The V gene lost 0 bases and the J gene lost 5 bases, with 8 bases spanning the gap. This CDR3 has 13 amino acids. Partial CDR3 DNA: TGTGCCTGGAGTGTAAGGCTCGACAATGAG. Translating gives CAWSVRLDNE. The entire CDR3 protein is CAWSVRLDNEQFF.

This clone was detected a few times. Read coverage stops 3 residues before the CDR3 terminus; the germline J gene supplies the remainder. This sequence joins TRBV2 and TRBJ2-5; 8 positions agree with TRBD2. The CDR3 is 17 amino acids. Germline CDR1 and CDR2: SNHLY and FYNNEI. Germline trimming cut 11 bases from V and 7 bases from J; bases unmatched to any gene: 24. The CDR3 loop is CASIRHSGEPTLRTQYF. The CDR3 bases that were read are TGTGCCTCAATCAGGCATAGCGGGGAGCCAACTTTAAGGACC. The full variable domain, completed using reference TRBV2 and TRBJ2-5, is EPEVTQTPSHQVTQMGQEVILRCVPISNHLYFYWYRQILGQKVEFLVSFYNNEISEKSEIFDDQFSVERPDGSNFTLKIRSTKLEDSAMYFCASIRHSGEPTLRTQYFGPGTRLLVL.

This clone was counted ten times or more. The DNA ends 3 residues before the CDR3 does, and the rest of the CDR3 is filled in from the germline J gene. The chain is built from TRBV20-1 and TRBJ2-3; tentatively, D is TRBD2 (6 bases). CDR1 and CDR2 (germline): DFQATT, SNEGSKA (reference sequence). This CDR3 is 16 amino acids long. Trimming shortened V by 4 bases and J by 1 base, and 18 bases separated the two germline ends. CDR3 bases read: TGCAGTGCTAAGGGCCCGACTAGTCCCCGCACAGATACG. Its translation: CSAKGPTSPRTDT. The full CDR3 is CSAKGPTSPRTDTQYF.

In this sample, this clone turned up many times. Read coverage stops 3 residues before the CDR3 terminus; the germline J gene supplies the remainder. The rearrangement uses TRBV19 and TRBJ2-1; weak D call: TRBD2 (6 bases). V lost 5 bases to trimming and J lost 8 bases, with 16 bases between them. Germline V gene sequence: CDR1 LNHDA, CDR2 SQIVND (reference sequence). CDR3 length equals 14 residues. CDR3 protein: CASSFELASDEQFF. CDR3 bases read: TGTGCCAGTAGTTTCGAACTAGCTTCGGATGAG.

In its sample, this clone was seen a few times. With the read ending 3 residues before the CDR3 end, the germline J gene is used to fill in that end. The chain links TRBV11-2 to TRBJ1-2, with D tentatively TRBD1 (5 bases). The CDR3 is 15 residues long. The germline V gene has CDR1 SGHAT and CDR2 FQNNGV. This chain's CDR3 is CASSFLAGGQETYTF. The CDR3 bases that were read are TGTGCCAGCAGCTTTCTGGCGGGGGGTCAAGAGACC.

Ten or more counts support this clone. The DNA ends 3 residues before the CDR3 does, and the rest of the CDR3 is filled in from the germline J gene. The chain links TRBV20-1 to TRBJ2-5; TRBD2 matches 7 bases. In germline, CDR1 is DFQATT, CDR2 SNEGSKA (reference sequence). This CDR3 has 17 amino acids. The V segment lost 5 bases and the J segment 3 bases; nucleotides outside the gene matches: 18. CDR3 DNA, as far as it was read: TGCAGTGCTGAGGCTGGAGGGCGGGAGAAGGGTAAAGAGACC. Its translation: CSAEAGGREKGKET. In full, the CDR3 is CSAEAGGREKGKETQYF.

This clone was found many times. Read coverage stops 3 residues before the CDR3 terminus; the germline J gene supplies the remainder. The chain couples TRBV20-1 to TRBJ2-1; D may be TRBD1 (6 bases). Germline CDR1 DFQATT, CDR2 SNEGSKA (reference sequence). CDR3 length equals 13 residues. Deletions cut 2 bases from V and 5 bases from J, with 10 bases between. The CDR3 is CSARWTVNNEQFF. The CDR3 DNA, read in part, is TGCAGTGCTAGATGGACAGTGAACAATGAG.

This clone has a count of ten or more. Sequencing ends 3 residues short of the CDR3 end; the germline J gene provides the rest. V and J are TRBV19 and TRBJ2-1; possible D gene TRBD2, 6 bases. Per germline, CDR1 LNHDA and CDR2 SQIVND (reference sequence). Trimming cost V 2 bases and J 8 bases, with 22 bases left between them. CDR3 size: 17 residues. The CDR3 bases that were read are TGTGCCAGTAGTATAACCGGCGGAGGGGCGCTGAAACATGAG. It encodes CASSITGGGALKHE. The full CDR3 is CASSITGGGALKHEQFF.

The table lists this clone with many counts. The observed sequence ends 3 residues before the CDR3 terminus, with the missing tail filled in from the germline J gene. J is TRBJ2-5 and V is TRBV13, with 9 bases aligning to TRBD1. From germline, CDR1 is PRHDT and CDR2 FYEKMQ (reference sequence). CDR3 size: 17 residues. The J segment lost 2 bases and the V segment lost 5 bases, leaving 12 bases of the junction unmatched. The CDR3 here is CASSPGTGRGWQETQYF. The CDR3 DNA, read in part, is TGTGCCAGCAGCCCCGGGACAGGGAGAGGTTGGCAAGAGACC.

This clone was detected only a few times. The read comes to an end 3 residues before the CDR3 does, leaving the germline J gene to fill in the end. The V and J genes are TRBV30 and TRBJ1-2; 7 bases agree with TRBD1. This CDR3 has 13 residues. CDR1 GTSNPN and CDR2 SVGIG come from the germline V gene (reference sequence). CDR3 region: CAWTRTGVYDYTF. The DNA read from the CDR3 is TGTGCCTGGACCCGGACAGGCGTCTACGAC.

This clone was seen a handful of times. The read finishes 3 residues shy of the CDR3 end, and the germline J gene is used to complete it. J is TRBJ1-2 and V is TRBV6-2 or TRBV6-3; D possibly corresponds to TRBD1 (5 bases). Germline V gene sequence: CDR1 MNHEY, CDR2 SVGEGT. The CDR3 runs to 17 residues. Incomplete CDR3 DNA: TGTGCCAGCAGTTACAGGGCCGGGACTAGCGGGGGTCATGAC. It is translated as CASSYRAGTSGGHD. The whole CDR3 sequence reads CASSYRAGTSGGHDYTF.

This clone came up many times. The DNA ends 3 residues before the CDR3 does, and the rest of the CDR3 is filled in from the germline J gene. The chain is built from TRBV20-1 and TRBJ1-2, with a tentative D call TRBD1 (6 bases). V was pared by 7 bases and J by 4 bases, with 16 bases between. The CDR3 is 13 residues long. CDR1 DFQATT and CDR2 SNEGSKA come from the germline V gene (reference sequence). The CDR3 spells CSVEGGGGYGYTF. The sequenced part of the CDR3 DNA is TGCAGTGTCGAAGGAGGGGGGGGCTATGGC.

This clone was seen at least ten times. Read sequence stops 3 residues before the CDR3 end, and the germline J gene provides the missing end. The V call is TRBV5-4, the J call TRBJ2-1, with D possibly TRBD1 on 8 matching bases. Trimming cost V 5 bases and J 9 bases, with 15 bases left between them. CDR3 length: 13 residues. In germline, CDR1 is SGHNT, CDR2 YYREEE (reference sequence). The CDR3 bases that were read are TGTGCCAGCAGGACGGGAGGACAGGGTGAG. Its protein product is CASRTGGQGE. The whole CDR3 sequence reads CASRTGGQGEQFF.

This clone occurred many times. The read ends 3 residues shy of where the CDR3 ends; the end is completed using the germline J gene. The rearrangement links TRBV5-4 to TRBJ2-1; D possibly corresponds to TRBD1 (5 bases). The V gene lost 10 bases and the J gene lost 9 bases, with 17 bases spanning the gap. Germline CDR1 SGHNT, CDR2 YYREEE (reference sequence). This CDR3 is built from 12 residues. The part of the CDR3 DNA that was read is TGTGCCGGAAAAACTACAGGCGGTGAG. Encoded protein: CAGKTTGGE. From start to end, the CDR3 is CAGKTTGGEQFF.